This TCR beta chain was captured by sequencing in a study of tumor-infiltrating lymphocytes in primary liver carcinoma (dated by TCRdb to 2016 to 2017). Study-wide context: Of the five patients, three men and two women aged 30 to 69 years, four had hepatocellular carcinoma and one had combined HCC and intrahepatic cholangiocarcinoma. The tumors of the five patients were staged as T1-T3 N0M0, with maximum diameters ranging from roughly 4 to 10 cm. Samples yielded roughly 3.5 to 8 million productive TCRbeta reads; read depth did not differ significantly between tissue types. TCRbeta repertoire sequencing, expression microarrays and whole-exome sequencing were combined in the study across five regions of each liver tumor, with adjacent normal tissue and blood also included. A total of 35 specimens from 5 patients underwent TCRbeta repertoire sequencing, comprising some 25 tumor regions, 5 adjacent noncancerous liver tissues and 5 peripheral blood samples. The 20 to 25 tumor region samples were profiled with Agilent mRNA microarrays so that TCRbeta repertoire diversity could be related to the local molecular phenotype. Repertoires from technical replicates were highly reproducible, with mean shared-clone rates near 0.89 and correlation coefficients above 0.95. General study outcomes and caveats: Bulk unsorted samples precluded comparing CD4+ and CD8+ T cell repertoires. The study included only a few patients, and the authors note findings should be validated in a larger study. The top 250 clones made up a significantly larger repertoire fraction in tumors than in blood (p = 0.039). Consistent with antigen-driven expansion, pairs of tumor regions showed higher repertoire overlap (mean roughly 35%) than either tumor-adjacent pairs (about 17%) or tumor-blood pairs (roughly 15%). Because only the TCR beta chain was sequenced and unpaired alpha chains were not captured, true repertoire diversity is likely underestimated. Only about 8-24% of top clones were present in all five regions of a tumor, suggesting spatial heterogeneity of tumor-infiltrating T cells.

Without any cell sorting, total RNA and DNA were extracted together from approximately 20-30 mg of bulk tissue using the AllPrep DNA/RNA mini kit. Between late 2015 and March 2016, roughly five patients in China with histopathologically diagnosed primary liver carcinoma had surgical resection. At the time of sampling, the patients were treatment-naive and had chronic HBV infection. Five spatially separated regions were sampled from each tumor: the superior, inferior, left-lateral and right-lateral poles, plus the tumor centre. Histological examination found more than 75% viable tumor cells in every tumor sample. Fresh tumor and adjacent tissue pieces were bisected, with one half stored in RNAlater at -80 degrees C and the other half sent for histology. With respect to this clonotype: Its antigen remains undetermined. It is unclear where the CDR3 begins or ends on the DNA, so no DNA is shown, and the CDR3 is as TCRdb lists it.

Starting from approximately 500 ng total RNA, TCRbeta-specific cDNA was produced by reverse transcription with a constant-region primer and ProtoScript II reverse transcriptase. Construction of the TCRbeta libraries relied on three nested rounds of multiplex PCR, following a slightly modified ARM-PCR procedure. Multiplex TRBV1-TRBV30 forward primers and a Cbeta reverse primer were used in the first two PCR rounds, each of which was run for around 10 cycles. Sample barcodes and Illumina adapters were added in a final 25-cycle PCR with Deep VentR polymerase. Before sequencing, amplicons of 200-500 bp were purified from gel using a QIAquick gel extraction kit. An Illumina HiSeq 2500 was used to sequence the TCRbeta amplicons with 250-bp paired-end reads. Processing in the source paper ran as follows. Trimmomatic v0.33 was used to quality-trim the reads, and FLASH v1.2.11 was used to merge paired reads so that full CDR3 sequences could be recovered. MiGEC v1.2.1b assigned V, D and J germline segments to the rearranged TCRbeta sequences. VDJtools v1.0.0 computed clonotype statistics and Shannon-Wiener diversity indices. To cut down on sampling bias, every analysis after diversity analysis relied on just the 250 most abundant clonotypes from each sample. TCRdb reran the public reads through fastp at Q25 and MiXCR, keeping productive beta chains. Identical CDR3 protein sequences are pooled into one entry, listed with their most common genes and DNA. The V and J calls were determined by TCRdb, not by the authors. The sample profile shows around 100,000 distinct CDR3 sequences; about two thirds of them were found once. Roughly an eighth of the sample is in the top ten clones.

CDR1 SQVTM and CDR2 ANQGSEA are derived from the germline V gene. Inclusive of the bounding cysteine and phenylalanine, the CDR3 is 13 residues long. The sequence joins TRBV29-1 to TRBJ2-3; TRBD2 is taken as the D call from the table, unchecked against the DNA. This TCR was recovered from a woman in her sixties or seventies with primary liver carcinoma and hepatitis B virus infection. The sequenced material came from liver tumor tissue from sampling region 2. In light of the paper, this sample's cell subset or site label describes: tumor region T2, inferior pole. The CDR3 in this case is CSVAAGTAGMHYF.